The 31 T cell receptor beta chains listed next were all sequenced from one sample in a study of T cells in women clearing cervical HPV infection. TCRdb's table, derived via immunoSEQ multiplex PCR, lists solely in-frame clones and lacks some. Reported are 44,000 or so clones; the ten largest clones contain 0.8% to 1%. The sequencing input was blood buffy coat. These receptors were collected from a woman between 18 and 70 years old with a cervical HPV16 infection that either progressed to CIN3+ or cleared (not recorded which).

Notes on this clone: Read coverage stops 3 residues before the CDR3 terminus; the germline J gene supplies the remainder. The chain couples TRBV7-9 to TRBJ2-3; D is tentatively TRBD1 or TRBD2 (5 bases each). CDR3 length: 15 residues. Germline loops: CDR1 SEHNR, CDR2 FQNEAQ (reference sequence). The covered CDR3 bases are TGTGCCAGCAGCTTAGTGGGCAGCCTCAGGGAGACG. Translating it yields CASSLVGSLRET. The entire CDR3 protein is CASSLVGSLRETQYF. The whole variable domain, remainder taken from reference TRBV7-9 and TRBJ2-3, is DTGVSQNPRHKITKRGQNVTFRCDPISEHNRLYWYRQTLGQGPEFLTYFQNEAQLEKSRLLSDRFSAERPKGSFSTLEIQRTEQGDSAMYLCASSLVGSLRETQYFGPGTRLTVL.

As for this clone: Read sequence stops 3 residues before the CDR3 end, and the germline J gene provides the missing end. The chain links TRBV12-5 to TRBJ2-1; TRBD1 agrees at 11 bases. V lost 0 bases to trimming and J lost 6 bases; unmatched junction nucleotides: 4. The CDR3 length is 16 residues. Germline CDR1 and CDR2: LGHNT and FRNRAP. Incomplete CDR3 DNA: TGTGCTAGTGGTTTGGTCACCGGGACAGGGGGCAATGAG. Translated, it gives CASGLVTGTGGNE. The CDR3 reads in full as CASGLVTGTGGNEQFF.

On this clone: Coverage ceases 3 residues before the CDR3 finishes, and the germline J gene fills in the end. This chain uses TRBV20-1 with TRBJ1-5; 9 bases map to TRBD1. The germline CDR1 and CDR2 sequences are DFQATT and SNEGSKA (reference sequence). With 4 bases clipped from V and 0 bases from J, the junction kept 7 bases outside the gene matches. This CDR3 contains 16 residues. The DNA read from the CDR3 is TGCAGTGCTATTCCAACAGGGGGCTATAGCAATCAGCCC. Residues: CSAIPTGGYSNQP. The full CDR3 is CSAIPTGGYSNQPQHF.

Turning to this clone: The read halts 3 residues ahead of the CDR3 end, with the missing end drawn from the germline J gene. The chain combines TRBV18 with TRBJ2-3; D is uncertain. Germline-derived CDR1 and CDR2 are KGHSH and LQKENI. The CDR3 runs 12 residues. The CDR3 bases that were read are TGTGCCAGCTCGTCCTACCAAGAGACG. Residues: CASSSYQET. The entire CDR3 protein reads CASSSYQETQYF.

Details on this clone: The CDR3 end falls 3 residues outside the read, so it is completed with the germline J gene. The rearrangement joins TRBV7-9 to TRBJ2-3; no clear D gene. The CDR3 covers 13 residues. Germline CDR1 is SEHNR and CDR2 is FQNEAQ (reference sequence). CDR3 bases read: TGTGCCAGCAGCATCGACAACCAAGAGACG. This translates into CASSIDNQET. The full CDR3 protein is CASSIDNQETQYF.

As for this clone: The DNA ends 3 residues before the CDR3 does, and the rest of the CDR3 is filled in from the germline J gene. The chain has TRBV5-1 and TRBJ2-1; 12 bases match TRBD1. With 5 bases clipped from V and 7 bases from J, the junction kept 7 bases outside the gene matches. The CDR3 loop spans 15 amino acids. Germline V lookup: CDR1 SGHRS, CDR2 YFSETQ. The sequenced CDR3 bases are TGCGCCAGCAGGTCCGGGACAGGGGGCATGAATGAG. Translated, it gives CASRSGTGGMNE. The CDR3 reads in full as CASRSGTGGMNEQFF.

For this clone: Read data end 3 residues before the CDR3 end; the end is taken from the germline J gene. The chain uses TRBV30 and TRBJ1-4, with a weak D call TRBD1 (5 bases). The CDR3 sequence is 13 residues long. The germline gives CDR1 GTSNPN, CDR2 SVGIG (reference sequence). CDR3 DNA (partial): TGTGCCTGGAGTGCCTCTGGGGCCAACGTA. Its translation is CAWSASGANV. The whole CDR3 protein is CAWSASGANVLFF. The whole variable domain, filled in from reference TRBV30 and TRBJ1-4, reads SQTIHQWPATLVQPVGSPLSLECTVEGTSNPNLYWYRQAAGRGLQLLFYSVGIGQISSEVPQNLSASRPQDRQFILSSKKLLLSDSGFYLCAWSASGANVLFFGSGTQLSVL.

Comment on this clone: Read coverage stops 3 residues before the CDR3 terminus; the germline J gene supplies the remainder. The genes are TRBV11-2 and TRBJ1-4, with D perhaps matching TRBD1 (5 bases). The V gene lost 1 base and the J gene lost 2 bases, with 8 bases spanning the gap. The CDR3 is made up of 15 amino acids. Germline CDR1 reads SGHAT; CDR2 reads FQNNGV. This chain's CDR3 is CASSLGGATNEKLFF. CDR3 DNA (partial): TGTGCCAGCAGCTTAGGAGGGGCCACTAATGAAAAA.

Worth noting for this clone: The read ends 3 residues shy of where the CDR3 ends; the end is completed using the germline J gene. The chain has TRBV7-9 and TRBJ1-2; TRBD1 is a possible D gene (5 bases). The V and J ends lost 3 bases and 2 bases respectively, with 13 bases between them. Germline CDR1 reads SEHNR; CDR2 reads FQNEAQ (reference sequence). The CDR3 is 15 amino acids. Incomplete CDR3 DNA: TGTGCCAGCAGCTTGGTGGGTGGGGCAAACTATGGC. It yields the protein CASSLVGGANYG. The complete CDR3 protein is CASSLVGGANYGYTF.

A word on this clone: From the germline J gene comes the end of the CDR3, since the read stops 3 residues before it. The V and J genes are TRBV5-1 and TRBJ1-1; D not resolved. This CDR3 is built from 13 residues. The V gene's germline CDR1 is SGHRS and CDR2 YFSETQ. Trimming took 0 bases from V and 2 from J, leaving 5 bases between them. Here the CDR3 reads CASSLEPNTEAFF. The part of the CDR3 DNA that was read is TGCGCCAGCAGCTTGGAGCCCAACACTGAA.

About this clone itself: From the germline J gene comes the end of the CDR3, since the read stops 3 residues before it. The chain employs TRBV2 and TRBJ2-7, with 11 bases matching TRBD2. V lost 8 bases, J lost 4 bases, and 10 bases stayed unmatched. CDR3 size: 15 residues. Germline loops: CDR1 SNHLY, CDR2 FYNNEI. CDR3 protein: CASSYSSGGRYEQYF. CDR3 DNA (partial): TGTGCCAGCTCTTACTCTAGCGGGGGGCGATACGAG. The entire variable domain, with the rest obtained from reference TRBV2 and TRBJ2-7, is as follows: EPEVTQTPSHQVTQMGQEVILRCVPISNHLYFYWYRQILGQKVEFLVSFYNNEISEKSEIFDDQFSVERPDGSNFTLKIRSTKLEDSAMYFCASSYSSGGRYEQYFGPGTRLTVT.

A word on this clone: The CDR3 is cut off 3 residues early in the read; its end comes from the germline J gene. The chain joins TRBV7-6 to TRBJ2-3, with D perhaps TRBD2 (6 bases). Germline-derived CDR1 and CDR2 are SGHVS and FNYEAQ. The CDR3 covers 14 residues. CDR3 sequence reads: CASSPGGAPGTQYF. Incomplete CDR3 DNA: TGTGCCAGCAGCCCCGGCGGGGCCCCGGGGACG.

Concerning this clone itself: The observed sequence ends 3 residues before the CDR3 terminus, with the missing tail filled in from the germline J gene. The gene calls are TRBV11-2 and TRBJ1-3; D perhaps matches TRBD1 (5 bases). Trimming pared 5 bases from V and 4 bases from J, leaving 15 bases between. Germline CDR1 SGHAT, CDR2 FQNNGV. The CDR3 length is 15 residues. The sequenced part of the CDR3 DNA is TGTGCCAGCAGCCAGACGGAGGGGATGGGAAACACC. Translating gives CASSQTEGMGNT. The full CDR3 protein is CASSQTEGMGNTIYF.

With regard to this clone: The sequenced fragment ends 3 residues before the CDR3 boundary, so the rest is inferred from the germline J gene. This chain uses TRBV18 with TRBJ2-7, with D maybe TRBD1 (5 bases). This CDR3 comprises 15 residues. The V end was cut by 2 bases, the J end by 0 bases, with 11 bases between. Germline CDR1 reads KGHSH; CDR2 reads LQKENI. CDR3 bases read: TGTGCCAGCTCACCAAGGCAGGGTGGCTCCTACGAG. It translates to CASSPRQGGSYE. The full CDR3 protein reads CASSPRQGGSYEQYF.

With respect to this clone: The read ends 3 residues before the CDR3 terminus; that terminus is restored from the germline J gene. The V gene is TRBV5-1, the J gene TRBJ1-2; TRBD1 might be the D (5 bases). Germline V gene sequence: CDR1 SGHRS, CDR2 YFSETQ. The CDR3 is 14 amino acids. The CDR3: CASTLDGEGSDYTF. The covered CDR3 bases are TGCGCCAGCACCCTCGATGGTGAGGGGTCGGAC. Drawing the rest from reference TRBV5-1 and TRBJ1-2, the complete variable domain is KAGVTQTPRYLIKTRGQQVTLSCSPISGHRSVSWYQQTPGQGLQFLFEYFSETQRNKGNFPGRFSGRQFSNSRSEMNVSTLELGDSALYLCASTLDGEGSDYTFGSGTRLTVV.

On this clone itself: Sequencing ends 3 residues short of the CDR3 end; the germline J gene provides the rest. The chain combines TRBV12-3 or TRBV12-4 with TRBJ2-7; TRBD2 agrees at 11 bases. V lost 6 bases to trimming and J lost 6 bases; unmatched junction nucleotides: 7. This CDR3 has 14 amino acids. The CDR3 loop is CASRPSGGLGEQYF. The DNA read from the CDR3 is TGTGCCAGCAGGCCTAGCGGGGGGTTGGGCGAG.

With respect to this clone: From the germline J gene comes the end of the CDR3, since the read stops 3 residues before it. V gene TRBV5-4 combines with J gene TRBJ1-2; possibly TRBD1 for D (5 bases). From germline, CDR1 is SGHNT and CDR2 YYREEE (reference sequence). The CDR3 loop spans 13 amino acids. V was clipped by 2 bases and J by 5 bases, with 10 bases between them. The DNA read from the CDR3 is TGTGCCAGCAGCTTCGACAGCCTATATGGC. It specifies CASSFDSLYG. The entire CDR3 protein is CASSFDSLYGYTF.

CDR3 DNA, as far as it was read: TGTGCCAGCAGCTTAGCGATGGAGGGGATCTATGGT. This translates into CASSLAMEGIYG. The full-length CDR3 reads as CASSLAMEGIYGQYF. This chain joins TRBV7-9 and TRBJ2-4; tentatively, D is TRBD2 (6 bases). The DNA ends 3 residues before the CDR3 does, and the rest of the CDR3 is filled in from the germline J gene. CDR1 and CDR2 (germline): SEHNR, FQNEAQ (reference sequence). This CDR3 region has 15 residues.

Notes on this clone: The read terminates 3 residues before the CDR3 end, so the remaining end is supplied by the germline J gene. The chain links TRBV9 to TRBJ1-4; D not certain. V dropped 1 base and J dropped 1 base, with 5 bases sitting between them. This CDR3 spans 14 amino acids. CDR1 is SGDLS, CDR2 YYNGEE, per germline. The sequenced part of the CDR3 DNA is TGTGCCAGCAGCGTATACGGAACTAATGAAAAA. Its protein is CASSVYGTNEK. The entire CDR3 reads CASSVYGTNEKLFF.

As concerns this clone: The DNA ends 3 residues before the CDR3 does, and the rest of the CDR3 is filled in from the germline J gene. The chain is built from TRBV27 and TRBJ2-3, with D possibly being TRBD1 (6 bases). The V end was cut by 5 bases, the J end by 1 base, with 10 bases between. The CDR3 runs to 14 residues. Germline loops: CDR1 MNHEY, CDR2 SMNVEV (reference sequence). CDR3 protein: CASSLQGRTDTQYF. CDR3 DNA, as far as it was read: TGTGCCAGCAGTCTGCAGGGGCGCACAGATACG.

As concerns this clone: Read sequence stops 3 residues before the CDR3 end, and the germline J gene provides the missing end. This rearrangement joins TRBV5-1 to TRBJ1-4; D gene ambiguous. Germline values: CDR1 SGHRS, CDR2 YFSETQ. The CDR3 contains 15 residues. V gave up 4 bases and J gave up 5 bases, with 15 bases separating them. The CDR3 sequence: CASSLTPQENEKLFF. The sequenced CDR3 bases are TGCGCCAGCAGCCTAACCCCGCAGGAGAATGAAAAA.

As to this clone: The read is 3 residues too short to cover the CDR3 end, so that end is filled in from the germline J gene. The chain joins TRBV5-1 to TRBJ1-3, with no clear D. The CDR3 has 17 amino acids. Deletions cut 4 bases from V and 0 bases from J, with 17 bases between. The V gene's germline CDR1 is SGHRS and CDR2 YFSETQ. This CDR3 is CASSTNPGLLSGNTIYF. The sequenced part of the CDR3 DNA is TGCGCCAGCAGCACCAATCCGGGGTTACTCTCTGGAAACACC. Filled out from reference TRBV5-1 and TRBJ1-3, the complete variable domain reads KAGVTQTPRYLIKTRGQQVTLSCSPISGHRSVSWYQQTPGQGLQFLFEYFSETQRNKGNFPGRFSGRQFSNSRSEMNVSTLELGDSALYLCASSTNPGLLSGNTIYFGEGSWLTVV.

To note about this clone: The sequenced fragment ends 3 residues before the CDR3 boundary, so the rest is inferred from the germline J gene. The chain links TRBV5-4 to TRBJ2-2; 10 nucleotides agree with TRBD2. Germline trimming cut 3 bases from V and 6 bases from J; bases unmatched to any gene: 5. This CDR3 region has 15 residues. Germline lookup yields CDR1 SGHNT and CDR2 YYREEE (reference sequence). The CDR3 here is CASSWGGLAAGELFF. The sequenced CDR3 bases are TGTGCCAGCAGCTGGGGAGGACTAGCGGCCGGGGAG.

Concerning this clone itself: The read is 3 residues too short to cover the CDR3 end, so that end is filled in from the germline J gene. V gene TRBV10-3 combines with J gene TRBJ1-1, with unresolved D. Trimming shortened V by 2 bases and J by 4 bases, and 8 bases separated the two germline ends. Germline CDR1 ENHRY, CDR2 SYGVKD. The CDR3 has 13 amino acids. The CDR3 loop reads CAISETSSTEAFF. CDR3 DNA (partial): TGTGCCATCAGTGAGACATCCAGCACTGAA.

Remarks on this clone: The read falls 3 residues short of the CDR3 end, and the missing part is taken from the germline J gene. The V and J genes are TRBV2 and TRBJ1-3, with unresolved D. Germline CDR1 SNHLY, CDR2 FYNNEI. Trimming pared 1 base from V and 4 bases from J, leaving 5 bases between. There are 13 residues in the CDR3. The CDR3: CASSEGVGNTIYF. The CDR3 DNA, read in part, is TGTGCCAGCAGTGAAGGCGTAGGAAACACC.

About this clone: The CDR3 is cut off 3 residues early in the read; its end comes from the germline J gene. The chain is built from TRBV12-3 or TRBV12-4 and TRBJ1-5, with a possible D match to TRBD1 (5 bases). Trimming took off 3 bases at V and 1 base at J, with 13 bases between the two ends. The length of the CDR3 is 16 residues. The CDR3 sequence: CASSLGGIGSNQPQHF. The covered CDR3 bases are TGTGCCAGCAGTTTGGGGGGTATTGGGAGCAATCAGCCC.

Concerning this clone: The missing CDR3 end, 3 residues past where the read stops, is filled in from the germline J gene. V gene TRBV7-9 combines with J gene TRBJ1-5, with D possibly matching TRBD1 (6 bases). Germline V gene sequence: CDR1 SEHNR, CDR2 FQNEAQ (reference sequence). This CDR3 contains 14 residues. CDR3 residues: CASSPGLAGGPQHF. CDR3 bases read: TGTGCCAGCAGCCCCGGACTAGCGGGGGGCCCC.

CDR3 protein: CASSSRTGVQEKLFF. CDR3 bases read: TGTGCCAGCAGCTCCAGGACAGGGGTCCAGGAAAAG. The chain has TRBV7-6 and TRBJ2-2, with 9 bases identical to TRBD1. The read ends 3 residues before the CDR3 terminus; that terminus is restored from the germline J gene. Germline CDR1 is SGHVS and CDR2 is FNYEAQ. The CDR3 runs to 15 residues.

To note about this clone: The DNA ends 3 residues before the CDR3 does, and the rest of the CDR3 is filled in from the germline J gene. The J gene is TRBJ1-4, the V gene TRBV2; 7 bases align to TRBD1. The CDR3 is 16 residues long. Germline CDR1 SNHLY, CDR2 FYNNEI. Trimming removed 1 base from V and 8 bases from J; junction bases left unmatched: 10. CDR3 DNA (partial): TGTGCCAGCAGTGAAGTGGGACAGTTGACTGGAGAAAAA. It encodes CASSEVGQLTGEK. The full CDR3 protein is CASSEVGQLTGEKLFF.

Note on this clone: The read ends 3 residues before the CDR3 terminus; that terminus is restored from the germline J gene. The gene calls are TRBV20-1 and TRBJ2-1, with unresolved D. The CDR3 totals 11 residues. Deletions cut 7 bases from V and 8 bases from J, with 12 bases between. Germline loops: CDR1 DFQATT, CDR2 SNEGSKA (reference sequence). The DNA read from the CDR3 is TGCAGTGTCAGGTTGCGCGATGAG. Translating it yields CSVRLRDE. In full, the CDR3 reads CSVRLRDEQFF.

In regard to this clone: The read finishes 3 residues shy of the CDR3 end, and the germline J gene is used to complete it. V usage is TRBV19 and J usage is TRBJ1-5; 7 positions match TRBD1. The CDR3 sequence is 13 residues long. The ends lost 7 bases at V and 7 bases at J; junction bases unmatched: 7. Per germline, CDR1 LNHDA and CDR2 SQIVND (reference sequence). Incomplete CDR3 DNA: TGTGCCAGTAAAAGGGGGCAGGGGCAGCCC. Translating it yields CASKRGQGQP. The entire CDR3 protein reads CASKRGQGQPQHF. Based on the CDR3 plus reference TRBV19 and TRBJ1-5, the full variable domain is DGGITQSPKYLFRKEGQNVTLSCEQNLNHDAMYWYRQDPGQGLRLIYYSQIVNDFQKGDIAEGYSVSREKKESFPLTVTSAQKNPTAFYLCASKRGQGQPQHFGDGTRLSIL.